The 24 T cell receptor beta chains reported below all come from one sample, sequenced in a study of cytomegalovirus exposure and HLA in healthy donors. A multiplex PCR was run with 60 Vbeta primers and 13 Jbeta primers. The data were produced by immunoSEQ multiplex PCR, yet TCRdb's version contains in-frame clones alone and is incomplete. The sample holds around 160,000 clones, around 79% seen once. Sequencing was done on a sample of PBMCs. Receptors originate from a woman aged 40 to 50 in good health and CMV-seropositive.

This clone was found once. This chain connects TRBV2 to TRBJ1-5, with TRBD1 as a possible D gene (5 bases). The germline CDR1 and CDR2 sequences are SNHLY and FYNNEI. V was shortened by 6 bases and J by 1 base, with 10 bases between the two germline ends. The CDR3 length is 14 residues. Here the CDR3 DNA reads TGTGCCAGCAGAAGACCAGGGAGCAATCAGCCCCAGCATTTT. Its protein product is CASRRPGSNQPQHF.

The chain uses TRBV18 and TRBJ2-3; 7 bases agree with TRBD1. Germline CDR1 reads KGHSH; CDR2 reads LQKENI. V lost 4 bases, J lost 4 bases, and 2 bases stayed unmatched. The CDR3 totals 13 residues. This chain's CDR3 is CASSQGASDTQYF. The CDR3 region has the DNA TGTGCCAGCTCACAGGGGGCTTCAGATACGCAGTATTTT.

This clone was detected a few times. The genes are TRBV28 and TRBJ1-1; D uncertain. This CDR3 comprises 13 residues. The ends were cut back, 2 bases at V and 1 base at J, with 5 bases in the middle. The V gene's germline CDR1 is MDHEN and CDR2 SYDVKM. CDR3 amino acids: CASSLGQNTEAFF. The CDR3 bases are TGTGCCAGCAGTTTAGGGCAGAACACTGAAGCTTTCTTT. Combining the CDR3 with reference TRBV28 and TRBJ1-1 gives the whole variable domain DVKVTQSSRYLVKRTGEKVFLECVQDMDHENMFWYRQDPGLGLRLIYFSYDVKMKEKGDIPEGYSVSREKKERFSLILESASTNQTSMYLCASSLGQNTEAFFGQGTRLTVV.

The V gene is TRBV7-2, the J gene TRBJ2-3, with 9 bases fitting TRBD2. The germline CDR1 and CDR2 sequences are SGHTA and FQGNSA. The CDR3 sequence is 17 residues long. Losses at the gene ends were 0 bases for V and 4 bases for J; bases not matched to a gene: 8. The DNA of the CDR3 is TGTGCCAGCAGCTTAGCGATCGCGGGGGGGGCCGCAGATACGCAGTATTTT. Protein sequence: CASSLAIAGGAADTQYF.

This clone was observed a handful of times. The J gene is TRBJ1-1, the V gene TRBV12-5, with D hard to call. This CDR3 has 12 residues. With 3 bases removed from V and 6 bases from J, the gap between germline ends came to 8 bases. The germline V gene has CDR1 LGHNT and CDR2 FRNRAP. CDR3 sequence (DNA): TGTGCTAGTGGTTTCGGTAGTGCTGAAGCTTTCTTT. It translates to CASGFGSAEAFF.

This clone was picked up one time. V usage is TRBV11-3 and J usage is TRBJ1-4; 7 bases are a match to TRBD1. The CDR3 extends over 16 amino acids. Germline values: CDR1 SGHNT, CDR2 YENEEA. V was pared by 3 bases and J by 8 bases, with 12 bases of the junction left unmatched. The CDR3 coding sequence is TGTGCCAGCAGCTTGACGACAGGGAAAGTAAGGGAAAAACTGTTTTTT. This sequence encodes CASSLTTGKVREKLFF.

The V call is TRBV29-1, the J call TRBJ2-3; tentatively, D is TRBD2 (5 bases). The CDR3 is made up of 12 amino acids. V was shortened by 6 bases and J by 6 bases, with 13 bases between the two germline ends. Germline V gene lookup returns CDR1 SQVTM and CDR2 ANQGSEA. The CDR3 coding sequence is TGCAGCGTAGGGAGTGTCCCCGATACGCAGTATTTT. As protein: CSVGSVPDTQYF.

The chain uses TRBV28 and TRBJ2-5; D might be TRBD1 (5 bases). The J call may be faulty, since TRBJ2-7 better matches the DNA end. The CDR3 loop spans 14 amino acids. In germline, CDR1 is MDHEN, CDR2 SYDVKM. The CDR3: CASASGQSSYEQYF. The CDR3 coding sequence is TGTGCCAGCGCATCCGGACAAAGCTCCTACGAGCAGTACTTC.

The chain recombines TRBV7-2 with TRBJ1-1; D possibly corresponds to TRBD1 (5 bases). Looked up from germline, CDR1 is SGHTA and CDR2 is FQGNSA. This CDR3 has 18 amino acids. The germline V and J ends were trimmed by 0 bases and 4 bases, with 21 bases remaining between them. The CDR3 nucleotides read TGTGCCAGCAGCTTAGCCGGCCAGGGTTGGTCCGGTGGCACTGAAGCTTTCTTT. This translates into CASSLAGQGWSGGTEAFF.

The chain is built from TRBV6-6 and TRBJ1-4; D perhaps matches TRBD1 (6 bases). The V gene's germline CDR1 is MNHNY and CDR2 SVGAGI (reference sequence). CDR3 size: 15 residues. V shed 4 bases and J shed 5 bases, with 14 bases lying between them. CDR3 nucleotide sequence: TGTGCCAGCAGTTCCTCTAGGGGGGGGAATGAAAAACTGTTTTTT. It translates to CASSSSRGGNEKLFF.

The chain uses TRBV21-1 and TRBJ1-5; the D segment call TRBD1 is taken from the table without a DNA check. TRBV21-1 is an annotated pseudogene. CDR3 length: 16 amino acids. The CDR3 nucleotides are TGTGCCAGCAGCAAAGTCGGACAGGGGGTCGGACAGCCCCAGCATTTT. Its protein is CASSKVGQGVGQPQHF.

This chain uses TRBV5-4 with TRBJ2-1; TRBD2 matches at 11 bases. V lost 4 bases to trimming and J lost 7 bases; unmatched junction nucleotides: 7. Germline V gene sequence: CDR1 SGHNT, CDR2 YYREEE (reference sequence). This CDR3 region has 15 residues. CDR3 bases: TGTGCCAGCAGCCCACTAGCGGGGGACGGGAATGAGCAGTTCTTC. Translation gives CASSPLAGDGNEQFF.

The rearrangement links TRBV14 to TRBJ1-2, with 12 bases identical to TRBD1. The CDR3 is 15 amino acids. Germline assignment: CDR1 SGHDN and CDR2 FVKESK. The V and J ends lost 4 bases and 4 bases, in that order; junction bases with no gene match: 4. As DNA, the CDR3 is TGTGCCAGCAGCCCGCCGGGACAGGGGGCCTATGGCTACACCTTC. Translating it yields CASSPPGQGAYGYTF. The whole variable domain, filled in from reference TRBV14 and TRBJ1-2, reads EAGVTQFPSHSVIEKGQTVTLRCDPISGHDNLYWYRRVMGKEIKFLLHFVKESKQDESGMPNNRFLAERTGGTYSTLKVQPAELEDSGVYFCASSPPGQGAYGYTFGSGTRLTVV.

The chain uses TRBV7-2 and TRBJ2-2, with 12 bases fitting TRBD2. This CDR3 is built from 15 residues. J lost 7 bases, V lost 5 bases, and 5 bases had no gene match. Germline V CDR1 and CDR2: SGHTA, FQGNSA. DNA for the CDR3: TGTGCCAGCAGCCTCACTAGCGGGGGGCTCGGGGAGCTGTTTTTT. It codes for CASSLTSGGLGELFF.

For this clone: Additional DNA sequences in this sample encode the identical CDR3. The V call is TRBV7-8, the J call TRBJ2-7; the D gene is possibly TRBD2 (5 bases). This CDR3 region has 13 residues. Germline lookup yields CDR1 SGHVS and CDR2 FQNEAQ. Trimming took 0 bases from V and 2 from J, leaving 5 bases between them. The CDR3 DNA is TGTGCCAGCAGCTTAGCGGGAGCCTACGAGCAGTACTTC. Residues: CASSLAGAYEQYF.

This clone was detected only once. The rearrangement uses TRBV29-1 and TRBJ2-1; TRBD1 aligns across 9 bases. Germline V CDR1 and CDR2: SQVTM, ANQGSEA. The V and J ends lost 5 bases and 4 bases, in that order; junction bases with no gene match: 6. The CDR3 totals 14 residues. As DNA, the CDR3 is TGCAGCGTTAGGGACAGGGATCCATACAATGAGCAGTTCTTC. Translation: CSVRDRDPYNEQFF.

The gene calls are TRBV4-1 and TRBJ2-7; 8 positions match TRBD1. CDR1 MGHRA and CDR2 YSYEKL come from the germline V gene. This CDR3 has 15 residues. With 1 base clipped from V and 3 bases from J, the junction kept 5 bases outside the gene matches. The CDR3 spells CASSQVTTGDYEQYF. Written as DNA, the CDR3 is TGCGCCAGCAGCCAAGTAACGACAGGGGACTACGAGCAGTACTTC.

The chain joins TRBV6-5 to TRBJ1-2; 11 bases are a match to TRBD1. CDR1 and CDR2 from the germline V gene are MNHEY and SVGAGI. The J segment lost 8 bases and the V segment lost 8 bases, leaving 4 bases of the junction unmatched. This CDR3 contains 12 residues. CDR3 residues: CASGQGAGGYTF. In nucleotides, the CDR3 is TGTGCCAGCGGACAGGGGGCAGGAGGCTACACCTTC.

The rearrangement links TRBV4-2 to TRBJ2-7; D call uncertain. From germline, CDR1 is LGHNA and CDR2 YNFKEQ. The length of the CDR3 is 12 residues. V lost 0 bases, J lost 6 bases, and 6 bases lay in between. As DNA, the CDR3 is TGTGCCAGCAGCCAAGAGGGCACCGAGCAGTACTTC. This codes for CASSQEGTEQYF.

The chain has TRBV4-2 and TRBJ2-7; 7 positions match TRBD2. Germline V lookup: CDR1 LGHNA, CDR2 YNFKEQ. The CDR3 spans 15 residues. V lost 1 base, J lost 4 bases, and 7 bases stayed unmatched. The CDR3 region has the DNA TGTGCCAGCAGCCAAGTGAGCGGGAAGGAATACGAGCAGTACTTC. It is translated as CASSQVSGKEYEQYF.

The rearrangement links TRBV7-2 to TRBJ2-7, with D possibly TRBD1 on 6 matching bases. The V gene's germline CDR1 is SGHTA and CDR2 FQGNSA. The CDR3 loop spans 15 amino acids. V was trimmed by 6 bases and J by 8 bases, leaving 23 bases between them. CDR3 region: CASRSYWGRDNKQYF. The CDR3 DNA sequence: TGTGCCAGCAGGTCTTACTGGGGGCGAGATAACAAGCAGTACTTC.

The V and J genes are TRBV5-1 and TRBJ1-6, with 7 positions matching TRBD1. This CDR3 has 17 amino acids. Germline trimming cut 4 bases from V and 9 bases from J; bases unmatched to any gene: 16. The germline V gene has CDR1 SGHRS and CDR2 YFSETQ. The CDR3 bases are TGCGCCAGCAGCCGGGCTACAGGGGACGAGGGGAGTTCACCCCTCCACTTT. It encodes CASSRATGDEGSSPLHF.

The chain uses TRBV6-5 and TRBJ2-3; TRBD1 is a possible D gene (6 bases). The CDR3 length is 13 residues. Trimming pared 9 bases from V and 0 bases from J, leaving 10 bases between. Germline CDR1 and CDR2: MNHEY and SVGAGI. This CDR3 reads CASRTVSTDTQYF. The CDR3 nucleotides read TGTGCCAGTCGGACAGTGAGCACAGATACGCAGTATTTT.

The chain couples TRBV5-1 to TRBJ2-4; tentative D call: TRBD2 (5 bases). The germline V gene has CDR1 SGHRS and CDR2 YFSETQ. V was pared by 4 bases and J by 6 bases, with 14 bases between. This CDR3 has 14 amino acids. CDR3 nucleotide sequence: TGCGCCAGCAGCCCGGATCCGGGGTCAAACATTCAGTACTTC. Translating it yields CASSPDPGSNIQYF.